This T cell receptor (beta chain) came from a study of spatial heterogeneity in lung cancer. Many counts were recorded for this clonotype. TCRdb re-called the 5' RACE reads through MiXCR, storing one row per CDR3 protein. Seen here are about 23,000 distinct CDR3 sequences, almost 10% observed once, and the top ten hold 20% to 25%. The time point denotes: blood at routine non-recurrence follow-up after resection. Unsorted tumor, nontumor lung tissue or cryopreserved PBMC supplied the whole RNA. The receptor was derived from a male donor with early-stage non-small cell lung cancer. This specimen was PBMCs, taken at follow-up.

CDR3 loop: CASSQDAGSTKSYEQYF. DNA of the CDR3: TGCGCCAGCAGCCAAGATGCGGGCAGTACAAAATCCTACGAGCAGTACTTC. This chain links TRBV4-3 with TRBJ2-7; D is perhaps TRBD2 (5 bases). Germline V CDR1 and CDR2: LGHNA, YSLEER. The ends were cut back, 0 bases at V and 1 base at J, with 16 bases in the middle. The CDR3 extends over 17 amino acids.